These 28 T cell receptor beta chains originate from one sample sequenced in a study of CD8+CD57+ T cells in acquired aplastic anemia. The sequenced patients had an expansion of CD8+CD57+ cells seen by flow cytometry. The template used for profiling TCR beta VDJ and CDR3 was genomic DNA. Via MiXCR, TCRdb re-called the reads, giving one row per CDR3 protein. The sample contains roughly 170,000 distinct CDR3 sequences, nearly 50% of which appear only once. Source material: sorted CD4+, CD8+, or CD8+CD57+ T cells (not recorded which) from PBMCs. The receptor set was obtained from a human donor with aplastic anemia.

The genes are TRBV10-3 and TRBJ2-5; D perhaps matches TRBD1 (5 bases). Germline CDR1 and CDR2: ENHRY and SYGVKD. V lost 6 bases and J 0 bases, leaving 8 bases between the germline ends. CDR3 length: 13 amino acids. The chain's CDR3 is CAIRDSDQETQYF. The CDR3 nucleotides read TGTGCCATCAGAGACAGTGACCAAGAGACCCAGTACTTC.

This clonotype was counted at least ten times. This chain links TRBV4-2 with TRBJ1-1; TRBD1 might be the D (6 bases). The CDR3 is 14 residues long. CDR1 is LGHNA and CDR2 is YNFKEQ in the germline V gene. V lost 5 bases to trimming and J lost 1 base, with 11 bases between them. The CDR3 DNA sequence: TGTGCCAGCAGCATCCAACAGGGGAACACTGAAGCTTTCTTT. It codes for CASSIQQGNTEAFF.

The chain employs TRBV7-9 and TRBJ1-4; the D gene is possibly TRBD1 (6 bases). Germline CDR1 is SEHNR and CDR2 is FQNEAQ (reference sequence). The CDR3 sequence is 12 residues long. V shed 5 bases and J shed 8 bases, with 9 bases lying between them. CDR3 bases: TGTGCCAGCAGCCAAGGGGGAGAAAAACTGTTTTTT. Amino acids: CASSQGGEKLFF.

This clonotype was observed many times. V usage is TRBV7-3 and J usage is TRBJ1-2; perhaps TRBD1 as D (5 bases). This CDR3 contains 14 residues. Germline V gives CDR1 SGHTA, CDR2 FQGTGA. The V and J ends lost 3 bases and 5 bases respectively, with 13 bases between them. DNA for the CDR3: TGTGCCAGCAGCTTTTTTGGTCAGGGTTATGGCTACACCTTC. As protein: CASSFFGQGYGYTF.

This clonotype showed up just a few times. The V and J genes are TRBV7-8 and TRBJ2-7; no definite D call. There are 13 residues in the CDR3. V lost 6 bases, J lost 2 bases, and 11 bases lay in between. Germline V gene sequence: CDR1 SGHVS, CDR2 FQNEAQ. CDR3 residues: CASSGSLTYEQYF. In DNA form, the CDR3 reads TGTGCCAGCAGTGGGTCTCTGACCTACGAGCAGTACTTC.

This clonotype has a count of ten or more. This rearrangement joins TRBV2 to TRBJ1-6; no reliable D call. V lost 2 bases and J lost 7, with 9 bases in between. Germline assignment: CDR1 SNHLY and CDR2 FYNNEI. The CDR3 consists of 14 residues. CDR3 protein: CASSESVGNSPLHF. The CDR3 region has the DNA TGTGCCAGCAGTGAATCTGTTGGGAATTCACCCCTCCACTTT.

In its sample, this clonotype was seen many times. The rearrangement joins TRBV4-1 to TRBJ1-2, with 7 positions matching TRBD1. This CDR3 contains 17 residues. Losses at the gene ends were 1 base for V and 4 bases for J; bases not matched to a gene: 12. CDR1 is MGHRA, CDR2 YSYEKL, per germline. For the CDR3, the DNA is TGCGCCAGCAGCCAAGCTCTTCAGCGGACAGGCTCCTATGGCTACACCTTC. Its protein product is CASSQALQRTGSYGYTF.

The chain links TRBV24-1 to TRBJ1-2; TRBD1 matches 7 bases. Germline trimming cut 4 bases from V and 12 bases from J; bases unmatched to any gene: 10. Germline CDR1 reads KGHDR; CDR2 reads SFDVKD. The CDR3 runs 13 residues. DNA for the CDR3: TGTGCCACCAGTGAACATCCAACCGGACAGGACACCTTC. It is translated as CATSEHPTGQDTF.

The chain links TRBV19 to TRBJ1-1; D not certain. V lost 3 bases to trimming and J lost 4 bases, with 12 bases between them. CDR1 and CDR2 from the germline V gene are LNHDA and SQIVND (reference sequence). This CDR3 has 14 residues. DNA for the CDR3: TGTGCCAGTAGTATTAACAAGGGAATCACTGAAGCTTTCTTT. Translating gives CASSINKGITEAFF.

This clonotype was recorded many times. The chain combines TRBV15 with TRBJ2-7, with D uncertain. The ends were cut back, 0 bases at V and 0 bases at J, with 9 bases in the middle. CDR1 and CDR2 from the germline V gene are LNHNV and YYDKDF (reference sequence). The CDR3 contains 15 residues. This chain's CDR3 is CATSRDVGNSYEQYF. Here the CDR3 DNA reads TGTGCCACCAGCAGAGATGTAGGCAACTCCTACGAGCAGTACTTC.

V gene TRBV27 combines with J gene TRBJ2-2; TRBD1 agrees at 8 bases. Germline CDR1 is MNHEY and CDR2 is SMNVEV (reference sequence). J gave up 7 bases and V 5 bases, and 6 bases lay outside the gene matches. This CDR3 is 14 amino acids long. The DNA for the CDR3 is TGTGCCAGCAGTCCCAGGACAGGGCACGGGGAGCTGTTTTTT. It specifies CASSPRTGHGELFF.

This clonotype was seen just once. V is TRBV4-2 and J is TRBJ2-5, with D possibly TRBD2 on 6 matching bases. Germline CDR1 is LGHNA and CDR2 is YNFKEQ. The CDR3 contains 16 residues. V lost 5 bases, J lost 4 bases, and 20 bases lay in between. The CDR3 region has the DNA TGTGCCAGCAGCTCCCAAGGCCTGACTAGGGGAGAGACCCAGTACTTC. Amino acids: CASSSQGLTRGETQYF.

The genes are TRBV10-3 and TRBJ2-3; D is unresolved. Trimming removed 7 bases at V and 1 base at J, with 12 bases between. Germline V gene sequence: CDR1 ENHRY, CDR2 SYGVKD. The CDR3 is made up of 14 amino acids. The CDR3 spells CAITDPGGTDTQYF. CDR3 bases: TGTGCCATCACCGACCCTGGTGGCACAGATACGCAGTATTTT.

In this sample, this clonotype turned up many times. The chain links TRBV5-1 to TRBJ1-5; TRBD1 is a possible D gene (6 bases). Germline loops: CDR1 SGHRS, CDR2 YFSETQ. The V end was cut by 3 bases, the J end by 8 bases, with 12 bases between. This CDR3 is built from 13 residues. The DNA for the CDR3 is TGCGCCAGCAGCTCCGGGGGCGGAGAGCCCCAGCATTTT. It specifies CASSSGGGEPQHF.

This chain connects TRBV29-1 to TRBJ2-7; 8 bases align to TRBD1. With 7 bases clipped from V and 2 bases from J, the junction kept 4 bases outside the gene matches. There are 12 residues in the CDR3. Germline values: CDR1 SQVTM, CDR2 ANQGSEA. The CDR3 reads CSGGQAPYEQYF. The CDR3 DNA sequence: TGCAGCGGGGGACAGGCTCCCTACGAGCAGTACTTC.

About this clonotype: This may be a read error: a much more frequent sequence differs by one nucleotide. The J gene is TRBJ2-3, the V gene TRBV5-1; weak D call: TRBD2 (6 bases). CDR3 size: 14 residues. The V gene's germline CDR1 is SGHRS and CDR2 YFSETQ. In nucleotides, the CDR3 is TGCGCCAGCAGATCCGGGGGTAGCACAGATACGCAGTGTTTT. This codes for CASRSGGSTDTQCF.

The rearrangement joins TRBV10-3 to TRBJ1-6, with D perhaps TRBD1 (6 bases). V was clipped by 8 bases and J by 13 bases, with 18 bases between them. CDR1 is ENHRY and CDR2 is SYGVKD in the germline V gene. The CDR3 length is 13 residues. CDR3 loop: CAIQGQGNQPLHF. In DNA form, the CDR3 reads TGTGCCATCCAGGGGCAGGGCAATCAGCCCCTCCACTTT.

This clonotype was detected only a few times. The gene calls are TRBV10-3 and TRBJ1-2; 8 bases map to TRBD1. CDR3 length: 12 amino acids. Per germline, CDR1 ENHRY and CDR2 SYGVKD. V was clipped by 8 bases and J by 3 bases; unmatched bases: 2. The CDR3 DNA follows: TGTGCCATCCAGGGACAGGACTATGGCTACACCTTC. Translation gives CAIQGQDYGYTF.

On this clonotype: Compared with germline, one end of the junction differs, possibly owing to a read error. This chain joins TRBV6-1 and TRBJ2-3; 9 bases fit TRBD2. Germline V gives CDR1 MNHNS, CDR2 SASEGT. CDR3 length: 16 amino acids. The CDR3 DNA follows: TGTGCCAGCAGTCGGACCGGGACTAGCTCATTAGATACGCGGTATTTT. Protein product: CASSRTGTSSLDTRYF.

V gene TRBV5-1 combines with J gene TRBJ1-1; 10 nucleotides agree with TRBD1. The ends lost 4 bases at V and 4 bases at J; junction bases unmatched: 7. The CDR3 runs 15 residues. From germline, CDR1 is SGHRS and CDR2 YFSETQ. Written as DNA, the CDR3 is TGCGCCAGCAGCCCCACCTGGACAGGGGGCACTGAAGCTTTCTTT. Its protein is CASSPTWTGGTEAFF.

This CDR3 reads CAISESGGTETQYF. The CDR3 DNA sequence: TGTGCCATCAGTGAGTCTGGGGGGACGGAGACCCAGTACTTC. The genes are TRBV10-3 and TRBJ2-5, with a weak D call TRBD2 (6 bases). CDR3 length: 14 residues. CDR1 is ENHRY, CDR2 SYGVKD, per germline. V lost 0 bases to trimming and J lost 5 bases, with 10 bases between them.

This clonotype was seen at least ten times. Here the CDR3 reads CASSISDRWADTQYF. The CDR3 DNA is TGTGCCAGTAGTATTTCTGACAGGTGGGCAGATACGCAGTATTTT. J is TRBJ2-3 and V is TRBV19, with D possibly being TRBD1 (6 bases). Germline CDR1 and CDR2: LNHDA and SQIVND (reference sequence). The CDR3 extends over 15 amino acids. Trimming removed 3 bases from V and 4 bases from J, with 14 bases in between.

This clonotype was observed a single time. This chain uses TRBV7-2 with TRBJ2-3; D ambiguous. Germline V CDR1 and CDR2: SGHTA, FQGNSA. The CDR3 is made up of 13 amino acids. V was shortened by 5 bases and J by 4 bases, with 10 bases between the two germline ends. The CDR3 is CASSQEAADTQYF. CDR3 coding DNA: TGTGCCAGCAGCCAAGAGGCGGCAGATACGCAGTATTTT.

V usage is TRBV19 and J usage is TRBJ1-2; D possibly corresponds to TRBD1 (5 bases). From germline, CDR1 is LNHDA and CDR2 SQIVND (reference sequence). Trimming cost V 10 bases and J 0 bases, with 18 bases left between them. This CDR3 region has 15 residues. The DNA of the CDR3 is TGTGCCATTATTCTCCGACAGCTCGCTAACTATGGCTACACCTTC. Its protein product is CAIILRQLANYGYTF.

The genes are TRBV6-4 and TRBJ2-2, with TRBD2 matching over 7 bases. The junction had 3 bases not matched to a gene; V was cut back by 4 bases and J by 1 base. The germline gives CDR1 MRHNA, CDR2 SNTAGT. CDR3 size: 15 residues. The CDR3 nucleotides are TGTGCCAGCAGTGCGGCGGGGGAGAACACCGGGGAGCTGTTTTTT. Amino acid sequence: CASSAAGENTGELFF.

The chain links TRBV7-2 to TRBJ1-2, with unresolved D. CDR3 length equals 15 residues. Germline V CDR1 and CDR2: SGHTA, FQGNSA. The ends were cut back, 1 base at V and 2 bases at J, with 11 bases in the middle. The CDR3 reads CASSLVSGTNYGYTF. Written as DNA, the CDR3 is TGTGCCAGCAGCTTAGTCTCGGGCACGAACTATGGCTACACCTTC.

This clonotype appeared a few times. One end of the junction is discordant with germline, which a read error may explain. This sequence joins TRBV27 and TRBJ2-5; TRBD1 aligns across 10 bases. The CDR3 has 16 residues. The germline CDR1 and CDR2 sequences are MNHEY and SMNVEV (reference sequence). As DNA, the CDR3 is TGTGCCAGCAATCCTCTTGGGACAGGGGTCCGGGAGATCCAGTACTTC. It specifies CASNPLGTGVREIQYF.

This clonotype was recorded at least ten times. The chain links TRBV11-2 to TRBJ2-1; 7 bases are shared with TRBD2. With V trimmed by 2 bases and J by 10 bases, 14 bases remained unmatched. The CDR3 runs 16 residues. Germline CDR1 is SGHAT and CDR2 is FQNNGV. The CDR3 sequence is CASSLSRGAGPREQFF. The CDR3 nucleotides read TGTGCCAGCAGCTTATCCCGTGGAGCGGGACCCAGAGAGCAGTTCTTC.